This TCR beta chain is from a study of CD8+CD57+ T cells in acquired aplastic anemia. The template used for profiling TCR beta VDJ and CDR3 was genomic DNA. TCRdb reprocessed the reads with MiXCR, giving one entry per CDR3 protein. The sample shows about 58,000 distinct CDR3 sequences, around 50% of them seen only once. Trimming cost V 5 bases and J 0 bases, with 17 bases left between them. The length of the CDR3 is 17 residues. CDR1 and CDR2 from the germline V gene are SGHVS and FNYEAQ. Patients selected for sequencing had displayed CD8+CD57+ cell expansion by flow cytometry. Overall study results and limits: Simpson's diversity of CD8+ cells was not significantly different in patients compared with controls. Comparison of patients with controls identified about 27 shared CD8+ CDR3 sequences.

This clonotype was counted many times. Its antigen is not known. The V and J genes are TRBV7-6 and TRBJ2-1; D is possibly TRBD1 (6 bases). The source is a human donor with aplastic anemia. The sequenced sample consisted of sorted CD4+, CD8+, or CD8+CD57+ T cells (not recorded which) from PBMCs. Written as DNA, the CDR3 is TGTGCCAGCAGCCCAAGGGCAGGGGAGAGCTCCTACAATGAGCAGTTCTTC. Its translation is CASSPRAGESSYNEQFF.